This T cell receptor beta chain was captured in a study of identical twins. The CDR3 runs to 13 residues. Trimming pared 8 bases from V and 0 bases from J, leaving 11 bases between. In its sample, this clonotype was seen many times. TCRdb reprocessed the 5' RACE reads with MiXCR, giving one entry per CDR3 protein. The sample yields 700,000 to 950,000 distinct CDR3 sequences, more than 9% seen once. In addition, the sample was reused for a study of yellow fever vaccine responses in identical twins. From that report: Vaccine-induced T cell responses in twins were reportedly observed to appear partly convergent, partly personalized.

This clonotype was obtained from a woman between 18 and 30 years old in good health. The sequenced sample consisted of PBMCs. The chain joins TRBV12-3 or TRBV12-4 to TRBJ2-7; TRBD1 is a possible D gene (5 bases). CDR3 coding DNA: TGTGCCAGCGGGCCAGGGTACTCCTACGAGCAGTACTTC. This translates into CASGPGYSYEQYF.